The clone carrying this T cell receptor (beta chain) was detected once. The data originate from a study of blood T cell repertoires in COVID-19. The CDR3 covers 15 residues. The germline CDR1 and CDR2 sequences are SGHNT and YYREEE (reference sequence). With 0 bases clipped from V and 1 base from J, the junction kept 2 bases outside the gene matches. Participant reports of clinical history set cohort assignment. Original processing notes: Amplified reference gene primers provided the basis for estimating nucleated cell counts. The protocol was immunoSEQ multiplex PCR, while the TCRdb copy is restricted to in-frame clones and leaves out a portion. Clone size and V and J calls were adopted from that table, with D and trimming inferred from the DNA. The repertoire holds 180,000 or so clones, approximately 82% seen once, with roughly 4.5% in the top ten.

The chain links TRBV5-4 to TRBJ2-5, with 8 bases that match TRBD1. The sample taken for sequencing was PBMCs or T cells enriched from blood (not recorded which). This TCR was sampled from a woman in her fifties or sixties who had recovered from COVID-19. The CDR3 coding sequence is TGTGCCAGCAGCTTGGGGACAGGGACCCAAGAGACCCAGTACTTC. This encodes CASSLGTGTQETQYF.